This TCR beta chain originates from a study of radiation and T cells in renal cell carcinoma. Broader study findings: In nephrectomy-only tumors, top 100 clonotypes averaged roughly 43%, versus about 50% irradiated. Dominant CDR3 motifs were more common in irradiated tumors than controls.

The V gene lost 6 bases and the J gene lost 0 bases, with 9 bases spanning the gap. The CDR3 extends over 14 amino acids. From germline, CDR1 is MNHNY and CDR2 SVGAGI (reference sequence). A remark on this clone: Its specificity is not known.

Assay used: immunoSEQ multiplex PCR; TCRdb lists only in-frame clones, some missing. Of 13,000 to 15,000 clones listed, about 56% are singletons. Specified treatment: treatment-naive control, cytoreductive nephrectomy. This renal cell carcinoma was of the clear cell type. The input for sequencing was tumor tissue, taken from a patient whose treatment was nephrectomy without radiotherapy. The clonotype was recovered from a man aged 50 to 60 with renal cell carcinoma. The chain uses TRBV6-6 and TRBJ1-3; D is unclear. The CDR3: CASSSLGSGNTIYF. The CDR3 DNA sequence: TGTGCCAGCAGCTCCCTTGGCTCTGGAAACACCATATATTTT.